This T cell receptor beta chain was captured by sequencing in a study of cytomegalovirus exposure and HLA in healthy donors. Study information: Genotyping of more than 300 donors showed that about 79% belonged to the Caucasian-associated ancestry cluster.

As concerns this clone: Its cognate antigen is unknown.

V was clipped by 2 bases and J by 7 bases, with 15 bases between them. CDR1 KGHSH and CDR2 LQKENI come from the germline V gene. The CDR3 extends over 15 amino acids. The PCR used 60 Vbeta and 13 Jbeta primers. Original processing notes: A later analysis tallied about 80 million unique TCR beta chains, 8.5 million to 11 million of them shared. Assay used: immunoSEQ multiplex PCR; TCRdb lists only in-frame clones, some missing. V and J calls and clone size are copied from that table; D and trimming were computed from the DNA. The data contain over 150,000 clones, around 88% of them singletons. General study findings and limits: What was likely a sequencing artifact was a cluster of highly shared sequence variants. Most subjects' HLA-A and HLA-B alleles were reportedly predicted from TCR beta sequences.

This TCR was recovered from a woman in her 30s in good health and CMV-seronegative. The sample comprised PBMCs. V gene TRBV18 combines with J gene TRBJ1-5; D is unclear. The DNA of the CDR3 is TGTGCCAGCTCACCAGGCGCAGGTTCGGGGCAGCCCCAGCATTTT. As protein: CASSPGAGSGQPQHF.